The rows below give T cell receptor beta chains drawn from one sample of a study of T-cell memory formation after mild COVID-19. TCRdb re-analysed the 5' RACE reads in MiXCR, keeping a single row per CDR3 protein. This table has hundreds of thousands of distinct CDR3 sequences, around a sixth appearing once. Sequences were obtained from PBMCs or a T cell subset sorted from them (not recorded which). These receptors all come from a man aged 18 to 29 who had mild COVID-19 (a few samples of this study predate the infection). Cell type and time point are not known. Each CDR3 is given with its conserved first and last residue.

>TRBJ1-2|12|TRBV19
CASSIERVGYTF
>TRBJ2-3|14|TRBV29-1
CSVRDRGGSDTQYF
>TRBJ2-7|15|TRBV15
CATSRLRDIGYEQYF
>TRBJ2-2|16|TRBV15
CATSRGDSPNTGELFF
>TRBJ1-2|12|TRBV5-4
CASSPVAEGYTF
>TRBJ1-3|15|TRBV5-1
CASSFVTGTGNTIYF
>TRBJ2-3|14|TRBV5-1
CASSFGGAEDTQYF
>TRBJ1-5|11|TRBV29-1
CSVGGNQPQHF
>TRBJ2-2|11|TRBV12-3/TRBV12-4
CASSPYGELFF
>TRBJ1-1|13|TRBV6-5
CASSPDEGIDVFF
>TRBJ2-2|13|TRBV6-5
CASSYSKSVGLFF
>TRBJ2-7|14|TRBV29-1
CSVTGAGTVYEQYF
>TRBJ2-3|12|TRBV12-3/TRBV12-4
CASRREGDTQYF
>TRBJ2-2|14|TRBV6-5
CASSFTGGTGELFF
>TRBJ1-5|14|TRBV29-1
CSVASLDSNQPQHF
>TRBJ1-5|17|TRBV27
CASSPRDSSRSNQPQHF
>TRBJ2-2|13|TRBV2
CASSDWGSGELFF
>TRBJ2-7|13|TRBV7-2
CASSFPGGHEQYF
>TRBJ2-7|16|TRBV11-1
CASSDRGGKSSYEQYF
>TRBJ1-2|11|TRBV30
CAVTGGAGYTF
>TRBJ2-2|13|TRBV24-1
CATSYSNTGELFF
>TRBJ1-5|14|TRBV6-2/TRBV6-3
CASRTGPGNQPQHF
>TRBJ1-1|13|TRBV5-6
CATSRGANTEAFF
>TRBJ2-7|13|TRBV12-3/TRBV12-4
CVPGQAHTYEQYF
>TRBJ1-2|14|TRBV20-1
CSARGRGIGNGYTF
>TRBJ1-2|11|TRBV4-1
CASSQGDGYTF
>TRBJ2-5|12|TRBV10-2
CASMDGRETQYF